The clone carrying this T cell receptor beta chain was observed a handful of times. What it recognizes is unknown. This entry comes from a study of T-cell memory formation after mild COVID-19. Overall study context: Largely, TCR clusters stayed within a single donor.

The study, taken as a whole, reports: Contracting CD4+ clones were located mainly in CM and EM, and CD8+ clones in EMRA. Researchers could not confirm that second-wave clones peaking on day 37 targeted SARS-CoV-2.

Trimming shortened V by 4 bases and J by 12 bases, and 31 bases separated the two germline ends. Germline CDR1 reads SGHAT; CDR2 reads FQNNGV. The CDR3 has 18 amino acids. cDNA libraries for TCR alpha and TCR beta, carrying sample barcodes and UMIs, came from 5'RACE with constant-segment primers. TCRdb reprocessed the 5' RACE reads via MiXCR and lists one record per CDR3 protein. Counted here are approximately 200,000 distinct CDR3 sequences, 16% occurring once; the ten biggest clones make up about 2%. This TCR derives from an adult woman who had mild COVID-19 (a few samples of this study predate the infection). Cell type and time point are not known. The sequenced sample was PBMCs or a T cell subset sorted from them (not recorded which). The chain has TRBV11-2 and TRBJ2-1; D may be TRBD2 (6 bases). CDR3 residues: CASSSQASGWPRMMGQFF. As DNA, the CDR3 is TGTGCCAGCAGCTCCCAGGCGAGCGGGTGGCCCAGGATGATGGGGCAGTTCTTC.